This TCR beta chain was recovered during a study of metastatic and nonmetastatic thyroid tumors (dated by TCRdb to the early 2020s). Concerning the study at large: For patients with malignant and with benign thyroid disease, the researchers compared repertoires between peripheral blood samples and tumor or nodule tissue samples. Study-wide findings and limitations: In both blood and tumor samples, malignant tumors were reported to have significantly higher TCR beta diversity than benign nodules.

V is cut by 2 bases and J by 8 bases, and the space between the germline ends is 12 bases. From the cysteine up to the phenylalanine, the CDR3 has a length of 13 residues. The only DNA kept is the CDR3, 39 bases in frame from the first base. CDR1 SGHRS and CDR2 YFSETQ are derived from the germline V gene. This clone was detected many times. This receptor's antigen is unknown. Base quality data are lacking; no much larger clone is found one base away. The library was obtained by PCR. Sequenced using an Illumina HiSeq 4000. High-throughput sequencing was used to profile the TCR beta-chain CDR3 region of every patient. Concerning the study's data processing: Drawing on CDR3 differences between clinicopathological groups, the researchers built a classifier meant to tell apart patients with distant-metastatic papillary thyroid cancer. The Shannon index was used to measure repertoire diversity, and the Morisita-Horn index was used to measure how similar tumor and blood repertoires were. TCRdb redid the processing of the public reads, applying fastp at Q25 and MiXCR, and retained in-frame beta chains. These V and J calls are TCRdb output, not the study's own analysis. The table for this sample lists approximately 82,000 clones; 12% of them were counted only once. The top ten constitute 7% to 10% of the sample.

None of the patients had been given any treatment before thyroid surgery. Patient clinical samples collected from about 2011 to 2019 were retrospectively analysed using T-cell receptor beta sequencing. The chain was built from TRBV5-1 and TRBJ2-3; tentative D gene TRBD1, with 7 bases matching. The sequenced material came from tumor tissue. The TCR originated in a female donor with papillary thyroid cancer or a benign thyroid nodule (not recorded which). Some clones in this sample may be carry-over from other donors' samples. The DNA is TGCGCCAGCAGCTTCAGGGGGGACGGTACGCAGTATTTT. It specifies CASSFRGDGTQYF.